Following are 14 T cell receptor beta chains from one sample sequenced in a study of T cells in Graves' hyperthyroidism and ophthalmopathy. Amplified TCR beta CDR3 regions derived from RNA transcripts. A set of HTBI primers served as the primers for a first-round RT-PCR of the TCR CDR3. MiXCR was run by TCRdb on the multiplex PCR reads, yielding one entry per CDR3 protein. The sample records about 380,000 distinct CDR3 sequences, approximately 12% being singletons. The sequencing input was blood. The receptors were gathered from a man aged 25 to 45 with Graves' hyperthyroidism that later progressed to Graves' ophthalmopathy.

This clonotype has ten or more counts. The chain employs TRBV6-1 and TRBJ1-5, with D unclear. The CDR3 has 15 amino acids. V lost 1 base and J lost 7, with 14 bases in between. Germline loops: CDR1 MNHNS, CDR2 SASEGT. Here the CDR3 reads CASSEESRTWQPQHF. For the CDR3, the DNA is TGTGCCAGCAGTGAAGAGAGCAGGACCTGGCAGCCCCAGCATTTT.

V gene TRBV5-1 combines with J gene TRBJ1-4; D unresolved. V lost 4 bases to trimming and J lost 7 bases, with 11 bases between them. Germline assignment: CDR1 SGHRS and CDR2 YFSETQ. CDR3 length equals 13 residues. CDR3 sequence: CASSVRAREKLFF. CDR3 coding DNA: TGCGCCAGCAGCGTCCGCGCTCGTGAAAAACTGTTTTTT.

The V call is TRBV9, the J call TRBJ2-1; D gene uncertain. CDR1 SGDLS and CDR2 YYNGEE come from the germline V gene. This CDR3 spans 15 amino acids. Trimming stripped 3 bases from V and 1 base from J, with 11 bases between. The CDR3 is CASSAASSSYNEQFF. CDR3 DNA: TGTGCCAGCAGCGCAGCGTCCAGTTCCTACAATGAGCAGTTCTTC. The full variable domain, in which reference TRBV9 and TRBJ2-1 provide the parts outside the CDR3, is DSGVTQTPKHLITATGQRVTLRCSPRSGDLSVYWYQQSLDQGLQFLIQYYNGEERAKGNILERFSAQQFPDLHSELNLSSLELGDSALYFCASSAASSSYNEQFFGPGTRLTVL.

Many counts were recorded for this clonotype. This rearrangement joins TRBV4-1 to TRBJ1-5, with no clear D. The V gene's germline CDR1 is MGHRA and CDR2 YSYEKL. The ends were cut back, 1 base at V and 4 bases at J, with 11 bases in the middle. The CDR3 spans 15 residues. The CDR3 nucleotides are TGCGCCAGCAGCCAAGTTCTTGTCAGTAATCAGCCCCAGCATTTT. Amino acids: CASSQVLVSNQPQHF.

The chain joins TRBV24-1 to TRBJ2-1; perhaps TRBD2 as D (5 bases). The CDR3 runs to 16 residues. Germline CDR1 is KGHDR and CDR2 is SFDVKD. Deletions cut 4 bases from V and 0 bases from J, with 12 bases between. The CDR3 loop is CATSDSSSRSYNEQFF. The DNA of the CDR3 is TGTGCCACCAGTGACTCTAGCAGCCGCTCCTACAATGAGCAGTTCTTC.

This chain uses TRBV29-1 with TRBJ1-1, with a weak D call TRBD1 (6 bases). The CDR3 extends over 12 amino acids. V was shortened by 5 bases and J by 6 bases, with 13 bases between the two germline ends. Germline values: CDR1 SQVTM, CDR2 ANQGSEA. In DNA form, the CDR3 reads TGCAGCGTTTCTACAGGGCGCCCTGAAGCTTTCTTT. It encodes CSVSTGRPEAFF.

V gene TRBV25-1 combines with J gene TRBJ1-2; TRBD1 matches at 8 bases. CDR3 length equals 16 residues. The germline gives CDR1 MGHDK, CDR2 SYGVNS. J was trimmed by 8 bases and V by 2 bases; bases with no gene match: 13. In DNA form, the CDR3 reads TGTGCCAGCAGTGAAATAGGGACAGGTGAAGAGGGGGGCTACACCTTC. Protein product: CASSEIGTGEEGGYTF.

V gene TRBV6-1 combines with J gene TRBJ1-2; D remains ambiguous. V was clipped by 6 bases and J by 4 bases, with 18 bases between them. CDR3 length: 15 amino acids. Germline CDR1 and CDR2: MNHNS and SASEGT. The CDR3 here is CASRHLDQARYGYTF. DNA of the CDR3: TGTGCCAGCAGACACCTGGACCAGGCCCGCTATGGCTACACCTTC.

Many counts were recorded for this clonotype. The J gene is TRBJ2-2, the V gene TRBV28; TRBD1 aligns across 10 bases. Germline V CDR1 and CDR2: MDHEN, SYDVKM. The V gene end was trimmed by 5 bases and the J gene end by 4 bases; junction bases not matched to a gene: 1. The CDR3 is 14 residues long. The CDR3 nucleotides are TGTGCCAGCAGTGGACAGGGGGTCACCGGGGAGCTGTTTTTT. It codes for CASSGQGVTGELFF.

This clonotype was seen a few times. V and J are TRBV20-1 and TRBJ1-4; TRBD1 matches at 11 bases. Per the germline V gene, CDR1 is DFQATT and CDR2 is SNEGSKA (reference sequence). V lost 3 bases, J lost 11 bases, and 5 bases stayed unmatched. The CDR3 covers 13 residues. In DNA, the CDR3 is TGCAGTGCTAGGGGGGACAGGGGGAACAAACTGTTTTTT. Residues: CSARGDRGNKLFF.

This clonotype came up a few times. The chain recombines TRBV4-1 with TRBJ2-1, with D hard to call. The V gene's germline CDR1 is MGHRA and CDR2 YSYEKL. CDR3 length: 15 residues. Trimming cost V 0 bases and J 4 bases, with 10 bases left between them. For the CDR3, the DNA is TGCGCCAGCAGCCAAGATCGAATTGATTACAATGAGCAGTTCTTC. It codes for CASSQDRIDYNEQFF.

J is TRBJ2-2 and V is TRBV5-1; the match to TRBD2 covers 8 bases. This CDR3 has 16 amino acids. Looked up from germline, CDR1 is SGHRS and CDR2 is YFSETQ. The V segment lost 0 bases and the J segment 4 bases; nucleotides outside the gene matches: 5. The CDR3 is CASSLAGGGFTGELFF. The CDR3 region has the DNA TGCGCCAGCAGCTTGGCCGGCGGGGGGTTCACCGGGGAGCTGTTTTTT.

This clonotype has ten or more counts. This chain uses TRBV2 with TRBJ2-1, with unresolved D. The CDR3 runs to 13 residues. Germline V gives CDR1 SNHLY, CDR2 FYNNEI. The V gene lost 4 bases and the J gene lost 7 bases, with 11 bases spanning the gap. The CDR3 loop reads CASSGARGNEQFF. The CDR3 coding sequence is TGTGCCAGCAGTGGAGCGCGTGGGAATGAGCAGTTCTTC.

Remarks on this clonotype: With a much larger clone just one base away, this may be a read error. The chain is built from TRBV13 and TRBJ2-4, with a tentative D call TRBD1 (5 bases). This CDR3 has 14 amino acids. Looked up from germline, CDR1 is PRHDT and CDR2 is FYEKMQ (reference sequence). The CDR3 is CANSPKQVTGIQYF. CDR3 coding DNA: TGTGCCAACAGCCCCAAACAGGTTACGGGCATTCAGTACTTC.